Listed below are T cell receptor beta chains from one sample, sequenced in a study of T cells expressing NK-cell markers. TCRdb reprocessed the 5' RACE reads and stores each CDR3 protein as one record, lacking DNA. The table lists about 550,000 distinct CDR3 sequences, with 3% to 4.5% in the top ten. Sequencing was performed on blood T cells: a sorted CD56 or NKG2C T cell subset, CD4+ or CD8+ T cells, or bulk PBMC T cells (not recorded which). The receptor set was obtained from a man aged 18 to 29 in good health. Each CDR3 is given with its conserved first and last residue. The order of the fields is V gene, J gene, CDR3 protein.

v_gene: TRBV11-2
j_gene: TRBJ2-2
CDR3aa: CASSLAGAGELFF

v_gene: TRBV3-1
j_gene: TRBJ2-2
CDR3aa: CASSQASSGYTGELFF

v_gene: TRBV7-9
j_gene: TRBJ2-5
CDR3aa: CASASRNQETQYF

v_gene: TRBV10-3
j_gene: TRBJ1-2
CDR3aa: CAISQNDRVHTF

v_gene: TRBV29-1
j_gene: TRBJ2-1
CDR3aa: CSVTNMGEQFF

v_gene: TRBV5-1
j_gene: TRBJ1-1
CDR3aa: CASSSRENTEAFF

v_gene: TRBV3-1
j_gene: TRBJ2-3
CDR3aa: CASSQPSGGEDTQYF

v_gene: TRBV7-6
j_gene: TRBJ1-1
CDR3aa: CASRPSGTHTEAFF

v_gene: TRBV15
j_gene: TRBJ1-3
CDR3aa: CATSRSGDLENTIYF

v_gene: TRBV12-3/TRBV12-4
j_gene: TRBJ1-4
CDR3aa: CASSPGKPKPENEKLFF

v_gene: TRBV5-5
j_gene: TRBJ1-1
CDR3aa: CASSLVREGTEAFF

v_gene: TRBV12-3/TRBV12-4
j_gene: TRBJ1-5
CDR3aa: CASSRRTGRVSQPQHF

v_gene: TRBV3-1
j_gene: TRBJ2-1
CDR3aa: CASSQDNRGLYNEQFF

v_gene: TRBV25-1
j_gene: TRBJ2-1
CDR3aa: CASSDAGTGGDEQFF

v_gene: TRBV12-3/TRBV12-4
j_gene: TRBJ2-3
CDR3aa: CASSEGRDRRTDTQYF

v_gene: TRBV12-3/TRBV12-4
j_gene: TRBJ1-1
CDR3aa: CASRSKSLTEAFF

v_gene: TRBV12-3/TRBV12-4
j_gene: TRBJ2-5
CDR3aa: CASSQYYQETQYF

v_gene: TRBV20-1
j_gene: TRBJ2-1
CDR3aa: CSASGGGTSGGHNEQFF

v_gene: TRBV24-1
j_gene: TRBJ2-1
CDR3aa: CATSDLGLAGVNEQFF

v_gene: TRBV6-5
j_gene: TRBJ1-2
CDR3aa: CASSYSGLDYGYTF

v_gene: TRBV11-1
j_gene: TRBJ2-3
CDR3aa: CASSLFSQRVPVGTDTQYF

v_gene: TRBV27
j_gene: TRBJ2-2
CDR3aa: CASSSPGTGNIGELFF

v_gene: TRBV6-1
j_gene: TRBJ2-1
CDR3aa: CASSELGQGGDNEQFF

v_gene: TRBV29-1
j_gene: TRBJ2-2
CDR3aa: CSVGSSLNGELFF

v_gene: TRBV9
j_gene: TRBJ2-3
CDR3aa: CASSMSGPSDTQYF

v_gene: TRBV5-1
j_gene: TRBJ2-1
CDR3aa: CASSLEGAGAIYNEQFF

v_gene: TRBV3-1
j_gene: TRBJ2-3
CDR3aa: CASSQELQTTDTQYF

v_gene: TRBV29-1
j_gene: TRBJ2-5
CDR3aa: CSVDRVTSGETQYF

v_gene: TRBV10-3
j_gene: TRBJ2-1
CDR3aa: CAIRGQGINEQFF

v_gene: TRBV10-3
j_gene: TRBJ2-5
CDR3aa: CAISGFSKETQYF

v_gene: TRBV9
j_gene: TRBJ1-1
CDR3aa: CASSVGGTENTEAFF

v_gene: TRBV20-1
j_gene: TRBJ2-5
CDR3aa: CSVLDARHQETQYF

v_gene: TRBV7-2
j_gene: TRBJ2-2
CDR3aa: CARADRGVVGELFF

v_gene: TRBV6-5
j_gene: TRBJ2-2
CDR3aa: CASLSPSGLNTGELFF

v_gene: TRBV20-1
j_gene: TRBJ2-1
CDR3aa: CSARDISGERGREQFF

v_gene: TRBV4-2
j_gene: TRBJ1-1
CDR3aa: CASSQAVSATGILNTEAFF

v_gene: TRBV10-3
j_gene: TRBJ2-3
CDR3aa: CAISGTDTDTQYF

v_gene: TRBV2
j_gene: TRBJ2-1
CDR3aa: CASSDGLAVTNEQFF

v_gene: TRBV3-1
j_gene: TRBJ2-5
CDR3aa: CASSQELASKGTQYF

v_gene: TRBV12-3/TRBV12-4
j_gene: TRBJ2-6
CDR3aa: CASTQGTASGSGANVLTF

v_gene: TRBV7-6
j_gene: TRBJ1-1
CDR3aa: CASSRPGTGLNTEAFF

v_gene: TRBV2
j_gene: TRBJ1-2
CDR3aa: CARDSDSANYGYTF

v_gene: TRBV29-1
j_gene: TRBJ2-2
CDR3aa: CSVEDLDYTGELFF

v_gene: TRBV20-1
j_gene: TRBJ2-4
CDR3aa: CLMGGIQNIQYF

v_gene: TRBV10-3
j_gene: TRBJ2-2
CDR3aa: CAISPSTTGAKGPGELFF

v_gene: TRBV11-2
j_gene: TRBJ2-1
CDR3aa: CASSLSTSRGSYNEQFF

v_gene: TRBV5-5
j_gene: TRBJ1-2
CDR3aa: CASSMTGGWVFGYTF

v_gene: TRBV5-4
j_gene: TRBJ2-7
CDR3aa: CASRRDGDSYEQYF

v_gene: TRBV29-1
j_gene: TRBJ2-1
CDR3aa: CSAIGSNDEQFF

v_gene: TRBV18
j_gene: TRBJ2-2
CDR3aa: CASPNPATGMNTGELFF

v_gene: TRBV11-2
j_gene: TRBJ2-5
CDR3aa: CATYRGLAGAGETQYF

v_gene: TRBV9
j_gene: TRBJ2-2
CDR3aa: CASSVVPDRDGELFF

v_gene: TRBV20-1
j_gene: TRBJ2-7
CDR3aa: CSARDSPGQTSYEQYF

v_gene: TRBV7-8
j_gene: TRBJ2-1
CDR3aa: CASSFLAGGDEQFF

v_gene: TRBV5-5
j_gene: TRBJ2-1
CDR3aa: CASSPEGGTTYNEQFF

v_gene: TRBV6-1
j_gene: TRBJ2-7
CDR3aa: CASSSDSGISYEQYF

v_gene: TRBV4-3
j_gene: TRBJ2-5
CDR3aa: CASSQNRAQTQYF

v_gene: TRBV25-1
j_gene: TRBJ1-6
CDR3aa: CASSFGTGVNSPLHF

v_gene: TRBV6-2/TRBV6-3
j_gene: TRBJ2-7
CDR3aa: CASSARLAGGSYEQYF

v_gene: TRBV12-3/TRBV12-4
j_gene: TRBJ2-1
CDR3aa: CASSLVQPGEQFF